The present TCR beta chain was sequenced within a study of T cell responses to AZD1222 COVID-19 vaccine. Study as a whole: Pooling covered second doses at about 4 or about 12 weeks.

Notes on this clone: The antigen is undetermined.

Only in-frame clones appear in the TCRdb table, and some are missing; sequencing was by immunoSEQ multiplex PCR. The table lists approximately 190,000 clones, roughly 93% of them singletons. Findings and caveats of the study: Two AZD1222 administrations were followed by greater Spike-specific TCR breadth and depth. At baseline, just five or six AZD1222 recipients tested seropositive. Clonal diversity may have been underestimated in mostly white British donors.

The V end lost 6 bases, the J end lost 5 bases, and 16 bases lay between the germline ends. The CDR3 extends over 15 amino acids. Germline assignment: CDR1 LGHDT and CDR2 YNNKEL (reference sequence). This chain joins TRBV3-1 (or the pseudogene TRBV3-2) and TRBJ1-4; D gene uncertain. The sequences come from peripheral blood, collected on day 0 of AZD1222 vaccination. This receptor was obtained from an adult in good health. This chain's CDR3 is CASSHLGGENEKLFF. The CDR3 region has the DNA TGTGCCAGCAGTCACTTGGGTGGGGAGAATGAAAAACTGTTTTTT.